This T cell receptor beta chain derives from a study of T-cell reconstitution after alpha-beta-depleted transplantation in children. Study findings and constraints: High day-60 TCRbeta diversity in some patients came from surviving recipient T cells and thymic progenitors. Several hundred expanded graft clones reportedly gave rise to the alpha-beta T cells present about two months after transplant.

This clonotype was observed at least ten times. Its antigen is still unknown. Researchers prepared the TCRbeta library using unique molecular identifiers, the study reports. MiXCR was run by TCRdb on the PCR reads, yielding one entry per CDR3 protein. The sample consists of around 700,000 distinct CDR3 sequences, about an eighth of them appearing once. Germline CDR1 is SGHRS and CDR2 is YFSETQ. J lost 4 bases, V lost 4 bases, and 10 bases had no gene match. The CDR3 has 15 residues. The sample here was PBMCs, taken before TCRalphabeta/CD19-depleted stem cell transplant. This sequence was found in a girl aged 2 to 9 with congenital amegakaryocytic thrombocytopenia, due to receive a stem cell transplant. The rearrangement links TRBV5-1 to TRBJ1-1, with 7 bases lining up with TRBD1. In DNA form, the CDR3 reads TGCGCCAGCAGCGACAGGGCGAAGGTAGGCACTGAAGCTTTCTTT. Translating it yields CASSDRAKVGTEAFF.